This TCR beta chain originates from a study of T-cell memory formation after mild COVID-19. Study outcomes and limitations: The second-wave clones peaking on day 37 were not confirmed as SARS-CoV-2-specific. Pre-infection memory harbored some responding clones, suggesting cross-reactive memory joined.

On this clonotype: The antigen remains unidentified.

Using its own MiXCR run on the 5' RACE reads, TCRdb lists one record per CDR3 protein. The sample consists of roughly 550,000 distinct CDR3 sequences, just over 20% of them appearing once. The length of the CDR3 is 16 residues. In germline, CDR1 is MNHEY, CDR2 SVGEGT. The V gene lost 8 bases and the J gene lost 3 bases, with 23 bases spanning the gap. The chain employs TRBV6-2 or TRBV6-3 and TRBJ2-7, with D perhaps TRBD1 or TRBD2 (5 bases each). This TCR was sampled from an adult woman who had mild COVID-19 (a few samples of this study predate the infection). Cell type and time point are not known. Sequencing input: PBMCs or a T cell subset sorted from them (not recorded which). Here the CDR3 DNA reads TGTGCCAGCCGAACGGACGGGGACGGGGAACACTACGAGCAGTACTTC. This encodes CASRTDGDGEHYEQYF.